This T cell receptor (beta chain) was identified during a study of blood T cell repertoires in COVID-19. This study enrolled people aged 18 to 89 from roughly 24 US geographic areas. Data came from immunoSEQ multiplex PCR; TCRdb stores just in-frame clones and leaves some out. This sample has fewer than 400,000 clones, with about 86% found just once. The CDR3 has 14 amino acids. With 0 bases removed from V and 8 bases from J, the gap between germline ends came to 14 bases. Germline V lookup: CDR1 SGDLS, CDR2 YYNGEE. Sequenced: PBMCs or T cells enriched from blood (not recorded which). The chain uses TRBV9 and TRBJ1-2; D unclear. This TCR was recovered from a woman in her fifties or sixties who had recovered from COVID-19. In DNA form, the CDR3 reads TGTGCCAGCAGCGTAGCGGTGCCCAGGTGGGGCTACACCTTC. This encodes CASSVAVPRWGYTF.